This T cell receptor beta chain was captured by sequencing in a study of CD8 T cells in Susac syndrome. The V gene lost 5 bases and the J gene lost 0 bases, with 10 bases spanning the gap. This CDR3 spans 14 amino acids. The germline V gene encodes CDR1 SEHNR and CDR2 FQNEAQ (reference sequence). Random hexamers were used to reverse transcribe the RNA input (roughly 0.5 to 1 ug). An immunoSEQ multiplex PCR generated amplified TCR beta CDR3 products spanning 54 Vbeta and 13 Jbeta. TCRdb re-called the immunoSEQ multiplex PCR reads with MiXCR, one entry per CDR3 protein. The table lists 80,000 to 90,000 distinct CDR3 sequences, 80% to 95% of them singletons.

The source is a human donor in good health. Sequencing used CD8+ T cells from PBMCs. The V and J genes are TRBV7-9 and TRBJ1-1, with a possible D match to TRBD1 (6 bases). DNA of the CDR3: TGTGCCAGCAGCCGGGGACACCTGAACACTGAAGCTTTCTTT. It is translated as CASSRGHLNTEAFF.